This TCR beta chain was sequenced during a study of chemoradiotherapy in HPV16-positive cancers. CDR1 SGDLS and CDR2 YYNGEE come from the germline V gene. The CDR3 is 19 amino acids. Losses at the gene ends were 0 bases for V and 4 bases for J; bases not matched to a gene: 15. Measured with immunoSEQ multiplex PCR; TCRdb has only the in-frame clones, and not every one. Of 9,500 to 15,000 clones in the sample, around 87% were seen once. This TCR came from a human donor with HPV-associated anogenital cancer. The V call is TRBV9, the J call TRBJ2-3, with 9 positions matching TRBD2. The sequencing here drew on blood, taken from a patient who underwent chemoradiotherapy. The CDR3 is CASSVGLRRGGGWADTQYF. The CDR3 nucleotides read TGTGCCAGCAGCGTAGGCCTCCGGCGGGGGGGCGGTTGGGCAGATACGCAGTATTTT.